This is a list of T cell receptor beta chains from one sample in a study of post-analysis software for immune sequencing data. Via MiXCR, TCRdb re-called the PCR reads, giving one row per CDR3 protein. The sample gives fewer than 850,000 distinct CDR3 sequences, under 60% of which show up once; roughly 5% is in the top ten. Material: blood. Receptors were obtained from a girl aged 5-17 years with multiple sclerosis. The CDR3 runs from the conserved cysteine through the conserved F or W. A D gene is named only where the DNA matches it firmly. Some rows have no size entry. The others give once, few or many, or a class for an expanded clone.

abundance,v_gene,d_gene,j_gene,CDR3nt,CDR3aa
.,TRBV20-1,.,TRBJ1-1,TGCAGTGCTCGACAGGTGTCGAACACTGAAGCTTTCTTT,CSARQVSNTEAFF
.,TRBV9,.,TRBJ2-7,TGTGCCAGCAGCGTAGGGGTGGCTTCCTACGAGCAGTACTTC,CASSVGVASYEQYF
.,TRBV5-1,.,TRBJ2-1,TGCGCCAGCACCCGAACCGGGACCCAGGCCGGCAATGAGCAGTTCTTC,CASTRTGTQAGNEQFF
few,TRBV12-3/TRBV12-4,TRBD1,TRBJ1-4,TGTGCCAGCAGTTTAGGACAGGGTGACCCCTCTAATGAAAAACTGTTTTTT,CASSLGQGDPSNEKLFF
few,TRBV7-7,.,TRBJ2-3,TGTGCTAGCAGCTTAGTTCCTAGCGATACGCAGTATTTT,CASSLVPSDTQYF
.,TRBV28,.,TRBJ2-1,TGTGCCAGCAGTGCTCACCTCCGGGACAATGAGCAGTTCTTC,CASSAHLRDNEQFF
.,TRBV6-5,.,TRBJ1-2,TGTGCCAGCAGTTACTCTAAGGGGGGTTACTATGGCTACACCTTC,CASSYSKGGYYGYTF
.,TRBV4-3,TRBD2,TRBJ2-1,TGCGCCAGCAGCCAAGGTGTTAGCGGGAGTTCCAATGAGCAGTTCTTC,CASSQGVSGSSNEQFF
few,TRBV20-1,TRBD2,TRBJ2-1,TGCAGTGCTAGGAGTCTAGCGGGAAACAATGAGCAGTTCTTC,CSARSLAGNNEQFF
.,TRBV7-2,TRBD2,TRBJ2-3,TGTGCCAGCAGCACCCTAGCGGGAGAGGTGGATACGCAGTATTTT,CASSTLAGEVDTQYF
.,TRBV11-1,.,TRBJ2-7,TGTGCCAGCAGCTTAGACGCCTATGCCAACGAGCAGTACTTC,CASSLDAYANEQYF
.,TRBV7-3,TRBD2,TRBJ2-7,TGTGCCAGCAGCTTAGCAGCGGGAGGGTCTGACGAGCAGTACTTC,CASSLAAGGSDEQYF
few,TRBV6-6,TRBD2,TRBJ2-3,TGTGCCAGCAGTTACTCGAAGGCTAGCGGGAGTACCCATACGCAGTATTTT,CASSYSKASGSTHTQYF
.,TRBV25-1,.,TRBJ1-2,TGTGCCAGCAGTGAAGGCCACATGGGCTACACCTTC,CASSEGHMGYTF
.,TRBV4-3,TRBD2,TRBJ2-1,TGCGCCAGCAGTTGGACTAGCGGGAGACACAATGAGCAGTTCTTC,CASSWTSGRHNEQFF
.,TRBV4-3,.,TRBJ1-1,TGCGCCAGCAGCACCGGAACAGGGAGGGGAACTGAAGCTTTCTTT,CASSTGTGRGTEAFF
few,TRBV12-3/TRBV12-4,TRBD2,TRBJ2-7,TGTGCCAGCAGCACCGGGAGGGTCTCCACCCACGAGCAGTACTTC,CASSTGRVSTHEQYF
few,TRBV11-1,.,TRBJ1-1,TGTGCCAGCAGCCTAGACGGCTCTGAAGCTTTCTTT,CASSLDGSEAFF
.,TRBV2,.,TRBJ1-5,TGTGCCAGCAGTGGTTACGGGTCTCAGCCCCAGCATTTT,CASSGYGSQPQHF
few,TRBV20-1,TRBD1,TRBJ2-7,TGCAGTGCTCCCCAACGCGGGACAGGGACCCTAGGGGAGCAGTACTTC,CSAPQRGTGTLGEQYF
.,TRBV7-8,.,TRBJ2-7,TGTGCCAGCAGCTCCGACTACGAGACCTACGAGCAGTACTTC,CASSSDYETYEQYF
.,TRBV6-1,TRBD2,TRBJ2-7,TGTGTCAGCAGTCCGACGGGGACTAGCGGGAGTTCTTCCCTCTACGAGCAGTACTTC,CVSSPTGTSGSSSLYEQYF
.,TRBV24-1,.,TRBJ2-7,TGTGCCACCAGTGACCCCGGGACGGGCTCCTACGAGCAGTACTTC,CATSDPGTGSYEQYF
.,TRBV27,.,TRBJ1-4,TGTGCCAGCAGTGACCTACGAGGCCCTGACAATGAAAAACTGTTTTTT,CASSDLRGPDNEKLFF
.,TRBV29-1,.,TRBJ1-2,TGCAGCGTTGACAGGGCCACCCCTAACTATGGCTACACCTTC,CSVDRATPNYGYTF
few,TRBV28,TRBD2,TRBJ2-7,TGTGCCAGCAACGGGGGGGATTTTTACGAGCAGTACTTC,CASNGGDFYEQYF
.,TRBV14,.,TRBJ2-1,TGTGCCAGCAGCCAAGACCTGGCGGCCGAGCAGTTCTTC,CASSQDLAAEQFF
.,TRBV15,TRBD1,TRBJ2-3,TGTGCCATCAGCACCGGACAGGCCTCAGATACGCAGTATTTT,CAISTGQASDTQYF
.,TRBV4-2,.,TRBJ2-1,TGTGCCAGCAGCCAAGGGGGACACCCCGACAATGAGCAGTTCTTC,CASSQGGHPDNEQFF
.,TRBV4-1,TRBD2,TRBJ2-1,TGCGCCAGCAGCCAAGAACCCCCCAGCGGGGACAATGAGCAGTTCTTC,CASSQEPPSGDNEQFF
few,TRBV6-5,.,TRBJ1-2,TGTGCCAGCAGTCCTGGGGACGGTCAGTGGGGCTACACCTTC,CASSPGDGQWGYTF
.,TRBV5-1,TRBD2,TRBJ2-1,TGCGCCAGCACCCCGGGACTAGCGGGAGGATTCTACAATGAGCAGTTCTTC,CASTPGLAGGFYNEQFF
.,TRBV7-9,.,TRBJ2-5,TGTGCCAGCAGCTCGGGGCAAGACCTGACTGTGCAGTACTTC,CASSSGQDLTVQYF
few,TRBV9,.,TRBJ2-3,TGTGCCAGCAGCGTAGGCGTTGGGGGTCGCGGCGTCGATACGCAGTATTTT,CASSVGVGGRGVDTQYF
few,TRBV6-6,TRBD1,TRBJ1-4,TGTGCCAGCATCAGGGGGAGGGGGAAGGAAAAACTGTTTTTT,CASIRGRGKEKLFF
few,TRBV5-6,.,TRBJ2-7,TGTGCCAGCAGCGCCGGACCCTCCTACGAGCAGTACTTC,CASSAGPSYEQYF
few,TRBV12-3/TRBV12-4,TRBD2,TRBJ2-5,TGTGCCAGCAGTTTAGAAACTAGCGGGAGCTGGGAGACCCAGTACTTC,CASSLETSGSWETQYF
.,TRBV25-1,.,TRBJ1-4,TGTGCCAGCAGTGGACTTAATGAAAAACTGTTTTTT,CASSGLNEKLFF
few,TRBV20-1,TRBD1,TRBJ1-5,TGCAGTGCTAGAGCCCGGACAGGCTCGGAGGGCAATCAGCCCCAGCATTTT,CSARARTGSEGNQPQHF
.,TRBV5-1,TRBD1,TRBJ2-2,TGCGCCAGCAGCTTCAGGACAGGGGGCACCGGGGAGCTGTTTTTT,CASSFRTGGTGELFF
once,TRBV5-1,TRBD1,TRBJ1-1,TGCGCCAGCAACACCAGGACAGGTGAAGCTTTCTTT,CASNTRTGEAFF
few,TRBV7-6,.,TRBJ2-5,TGTGCCAGCAGCTTACTACAGGGAACGTGGGAGCCCCAGTACTTC,CASSLLQGTWEPQYF
.,TRBV24-1,.,TRBJ2-7,TGTGCCACCAGTGATGGGCCGAGTTACAATGAGCAGTACTTC,CATSDGPSYNEQYF
few,TRBV20-1,TRBD2,TRBJ2-1,TGCAGTGCTCCCCGGACGGCGGGGGGCCTCTACAATGAGCAGTTCTTC,CSAPRTAGGLYNEQFF
.,TRBV29-1,TRBD1,TRBJ2-7,TGCAGCGTCGAGAAAACAGGGGCCTACGAGCAGTACTTC,CSVEKTGAYEQYF
.,TRBV20-1,TRBD2,TRBJ2-5,TGCAGTGCCCCTGGTCCGCTAGCGGACCCAGAGACCCAGTACTTC,CSAPGPLADPETQYF
.,TRBV6-5,.,TRBJ1-5,TGTGCCAGCAGTTACGGCCATATAACCATGGGGGGCCAGCCCCAGCATTTT,CASSYGHITMGGQPQHF
few,TRBV12-3/TRBV12-4,.,TRBJ2-4,TGTGCCAGCAGTTTGGGACCGGCCAAAAACATTCAGTACTTC,CASSLGPAKNIQYF
once,TRBV6-1,TRBD2,TRBJ2-1,TGTGCCAGCAGTGAAGTCCCTAGCGGGAGGTCGCGACATGAGCAGTTCTTC,CASSEVPSGRSRHEQFF
few,TRBV6-6,TRBD1,TRBJ1-2,TGTGCCAGCAGTTCATATGACAGGGTCAACTATGGCTACACCTTC,CASSSYDRVNYGYTF
few,TRBV12-3/TRBV12-4,.,TRBJ2-5,TGTGCCAGCACTGATGTAGGGGAGACCCAGTACTTC,CASTDVGETQYF
once,TRBV7-6,.,TRBJ2-1,TGTGCCAGCAGCCCAATAGGCGGCGGAGCCACCTACAATGAGCAGTTCTTC,CASSPIGGGATYNEQFF
.,TRBV6-5,.,TRBJ2-5,TGTGCCAGCAGTTACTCCAACACCGAGGAGACCCAGTACTTC,CASSYSNTEETQYF
few,TRBV29-1,TRBD1,TRBJ1-2,TGCAGCGTTCCCCCGGGACAGGGGGGCCGGGGCTATGGCTACACCTTC,CSVPPGQGGRGYGYTF
.,TRBV18,.,TRBJ2-7,TGTGCCAGCTCACCACAGTCCAGATCCTTCTCCTACGAGCAGTACTTC,CASSPQSRSFSYEQYF